The source of this T cell receptor (beta chain) is a study of cytomegalovirus exposure and HLA in healthy donors. Study-wide findings and caveats: Altogether, 150 to 200 TCR beta chains were recorded as cytomegalovirus-associated. Indistinguishable V segments such as TRBV6-2 and TRBV6-3 were excluded. For most TCR beta V segments, an earlier analysis put the productive rate at about 87% or about 30% of the time.

Comment on this clone: The antigen remains undetermined.

V was pared by 6 bases and J by 5 bases, with 10 bases of the junction left unmatched. The CDR3 has 15 residues. Germline V gene data show CDR1 as SNHLY and CDR2 as FYNNEI. Primers included in the PCR were 60 Vbeta and 13 Jbeta primers. Sequencing was performed with immunoSEQ multiplex PCR; in TCRdb, only in-frame clones are kept and a portion is missing. The sample has about 120,000 clones; over 75% are singletons. V usage is TRBV2 and J usage is TRBJ1-2, with 9 bases fitting TRBD1. The sequenced material came from PBMCs. The receptor was isolated from a man aged 40-49 years in good health and CMV-seronegative. CDR3 sequence (DNA): TGTGCCAGCAGCGAATGGACAGGGGCCGGTTATGGCTACACCTTC. Its translation: CASSEWTGAGYGYTF.